Listed below are T cell receptor beta chains from one sample, sequenced in a study of blood T cell repertoires in COVID-19. Profiled with immunoSEQ multiplex PCR; TCRdb holds only in-frame clones, not every one. The data show approximately 330,000 clones, with roughly 86% seen just once and 9.5% to 10% held by the top ten. The sample was peripheral blood. These receptors came from a man aged 30-40 years with COVID-19, enrolled during active disease. Each CDR3 is given without its conserved first and last residue. For some rows the clone size is stated as once, few or many, or as a class when expanded; others skip it.

clone size | J gene | V gene | CDR3 protein
NA | TRBJ1-2 | TRBV15 | ATSRGQASYGYT
NA | TRBJ2-5 | TRBV20-1 | SASRGQQETQY
once | TRBJ2-5 | TRBV28 | ASSFAGAGEETQY
NA | TRBJ1-3 | TRBV4-2 | ASSQGRGGNTIY
once | TRBJ1-2 | TRBV14 | ASSLLDRGPLTGYT
NA | TRBJ2-3 | TRBV4-2 | ASSPLFDGRDTDTQY
NA | TRBJ1-2 | TRBV9 | ASSVGDTGYT
NA | TRBJ2-2 | TRBV5-8 | ASSSHTTDRPNTGELF
NA | TRBJ1-1 | TRBV4-2 | ASSQVKGAQTEAF
once | TRBJ2-5 | TRBV5-4 | ASSLDNRAGETQY
NA | TRBJ2-2 | TRBV11-3 | ASSWGTGRTGELF
once | TRBJ2-3 | TRBV18 | ASSPNRAHGGDTQY